The present T cell receptor beta chain was sequenced within a study of T-cell reconstitution after alpha-beta-depleted transplantation in children. Researchers prepared the TCRbeta library using unique molecular identifiers, the study reports. TCRdb independently ran MiXCR on the PCR reads; one entry per CDR3 protein. The sample has a few hundred thousand distinct CDR3 sequences, 10% to 15% seen once; the top ten hold over 2%. The V gene lost 2 bases and the J gene lost 7 bases, with 12 bases spanning the gap. This CDR3 spans 13 amino acids. The germline gives CDR1 DFQATT, CDR2 SNEGSKA (reference sequence). In its sample, this clonotype was seen a few times.

The V gene is TRBV20-1, the J gene TRBJ2-4, with D maybe TRBD1 (6 bases). The material was PBMCs, mostly from graft donor cells, obtained 360 days after TCRalphabeta/CD19-depleted stem cell transplant. This TCR was recovered from a male patient between 5 and 17 years old who had a stem cell transplant for acute myeloid leukemia, so the T cells may come from the graft donor. The CDR3 protein is CSARRQGQNIQYF. CDR3 DNA sequence: TGCAGTGCTAGAAGGCAGGGGCAGAACATTCAGTACTTC.